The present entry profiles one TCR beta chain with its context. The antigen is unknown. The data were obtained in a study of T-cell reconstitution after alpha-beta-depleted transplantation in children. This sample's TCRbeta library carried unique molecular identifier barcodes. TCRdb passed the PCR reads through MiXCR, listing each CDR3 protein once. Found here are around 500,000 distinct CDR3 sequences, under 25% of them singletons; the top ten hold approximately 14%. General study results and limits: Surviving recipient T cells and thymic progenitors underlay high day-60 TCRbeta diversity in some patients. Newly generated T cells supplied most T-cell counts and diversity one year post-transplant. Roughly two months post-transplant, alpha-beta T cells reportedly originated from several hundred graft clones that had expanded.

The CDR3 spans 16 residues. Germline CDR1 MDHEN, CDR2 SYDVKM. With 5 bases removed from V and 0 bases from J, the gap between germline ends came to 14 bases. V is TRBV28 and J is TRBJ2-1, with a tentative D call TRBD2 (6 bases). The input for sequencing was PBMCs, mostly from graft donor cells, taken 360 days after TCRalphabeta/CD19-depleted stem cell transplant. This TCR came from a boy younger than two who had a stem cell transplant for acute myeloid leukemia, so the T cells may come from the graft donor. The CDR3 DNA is TGTGCCAGCAGTCCTAGCGTAACGAGCTCCTACAATGAGCAGTTCTTC. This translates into CASSPSVTSSYNEQFF.